This passage covers 10 T cell receptor beta chains from one sample sequenced in a study of T cells in women clearing cervical HPV infection. Data came from immunoSEQ multiplex PCR; TCRdb stores just in-frame clones and leaves some out. This table holds about 23,000 clones. Sequencing was done on a sample of blood buffy coat. The receptor source for this set is a woman between 18 and 75 years old with a cervical HPV16 infection that either progressed to CIN3+ or cleared (not recorded which).

Worth noting for this clone: The read comes to an end 3 residues before the CDR3 does, leaving the germline J gene to fill in the end. This sequence joins TRBV19 and TRBJ2-5; 7 nucleotides align to TRBD2. Germline loops: CDR1 LNHDA, CDR2 SQIVND (reference sequence). Trimming cost V 3 bases and J 5 bases; bases outside gene matches: 9. This CDR3 is built from 15 residues. The CDR3 reads CASSIFAGEGETQYF. CDR3 DNA, as far as it was read: TGTGCCAGTAGTATTTTTGCGGGGGAGGGGGAGACC.

Turning to this clone: Read data end 3 residues before the CDR3 end; the end is taken from the germline J gene. The chain is built from TRBV2 and TRBJ1-4, with D uncertain. CDR1 and CDR2 (germline): SNHLY, FYNNEI. The CDR3 is 14 amino acids. V lost 2 bases, J lost 7 bases, and 11 bases lay in between. The CDR3 here is CASSELRLAEKLFF. The CDR3 bases that were read are TGTGCCAGCAGTGAATTAAGACTTGCTGAAAAA.

A word on this clone: The observed sequence ends 3 residues before the CDR3 terminus, with the missing tail filled in from the germline J gene. The chain couples TRBV6-1 to TRBJ1-1, with 10 bases that match TRBD1. Trimming took 4 bases from V and 5 from J; bases not matched to a gene: 1. The CDR3 runs 13 residues. Germline lookup yields CDR1 MNHNS and CDR2 SASEGT. CDR3 DNA, as far as it was read: TGTGCCAGCAGTGCGGACAGGGGGACTGAA. Its translation: CASSADRGTE. The whole CDR3 region reads CASSADRGTEAFF.

About this clone: Read coverage stops 3 residues before the CDR3 terminus; the germline J gene supplies the remainder. The rearrangement joins TRBV7-3 to TRBJ2-2, with D tentatively TRBD1 (5 bases). Germline lookup yields CDR1 SGHTA and CDR2 FQGTGA. The CDR3 is made up of 15 amino acids. The CDR3 region is CASSSYTPGANVLFF. The part of the CDR3 DNA that was read is TGTGCCAGCAGCTCATACACACCTGGGGCCAACGTG.

A remark on this clone: Read sequence stops 3 residues before the CDR3 end, and the germline J gene provides the missing end. The rearrangement joins TRBV10-1 to TRBJ2-3; D possibly corresponds to TRBD2 (5 bases). V lost 2 bases to trimming and J lost 1 base, with 7 bases between them. CDR3 length: 14 residues. CDR1 is WNHNN, CDR2 SYGVQD, per germline (reference sequence). The CDR3 protein is CASSEERRTDTQYF. CDR3 bases read: TGCGCCAGCAGTGAGGAGCGGCGCACAGATACG.

Note on this clone: The read terminates 3 residues ahead of where the CDR3 ends, so the germline J gene completes it. The genes are TRBV5-1 and TRBJ1-6; weak D call: TRBD1 (5 bases). Per the germline V gene, CDR1 is SGHRS and CDR2 is YFSETQ. Between the trimmed V and J ends, which lost 0 bases and 4 bases, there was a span of 8 bases. CDR3 length equals 15 residues. The CDR3 sequence is CASSLAGPYNSPLHF. The DNA read from the CDR3 is TGCGCCAGCAGCTTGGCAGGGCCTTATAATTCACCC.

Note on this clone: The observed sequence ends 3 residues before the CDR3 terminus, with the missing tail filled in from the germline J gene. The genes are TRBV2 and TRBJ2-3; D is perhaps TRBD2 (5 bases). This CDR3 is 13 amino acids long. The germline V gene encodes CDR1 SNHLY and CDR2 FYNNEI. CDR3 residues: CASTLVFQETQYF. CDR3 bases read: TGTGCCAGCACACTAGTTTTCCAAGAGACG.

On this clone: The read is 3 residues too short to cover the CDR3 end, so that end is filled in from the germline J gene. The V and J genes are TRBV5-1 and TRBJ1-2; TRBD1 matches 7 bases. The CDR3 is 14 residues long. J gave up 4 bases and V 0 bases, and 3 bases lay outside the gene matches. Germline loops: CDR1 SGHRS, CDR2 YFSETQ. CDR3 in amino acids: CASSLDGTAYGYTF. Incomplete CDR3 DNA: TGCGCCAGCAGCTTGGATGGGACAGCCTATGGC.

For this clone: The CDR3 is cut off 3 residues early in the read; its end comes from the germline J gene. The chain employs TRBV5-1 and TRBJ1-4, with TRBD1 identical over 8 bases. CDR3 length: 14 amino acids. The germline V gene encodes CDR1 SGHRS and CDR2 YFSETQ. Losses at the gene ends were 4 bases for V and 7 bases for J; bases not matched to a gene: 6. The CDR3 bases that were read are TGCGCCAGCAGCCCTGGACAGGGTACTGAAAAA. Translating it yields CASSPGQGTEK. The full CDR3 protein is CASSPGQGTEKLFF.

Of note for this clone: The CDR3 is cut off 3 residues early in the read; its end comes from the germline J gene. The J gene is TRBJ1-1, the V gene TRBV19, with TRBD1 as a possible D gene (6 bases). There are 13 residues in the CDR3. Germline CDR1 reads LNHDA; CDR2 reads SQIVND (reference sequence). The V end was cut by 7 bases, the J end by 6 bases, with 15 bases between. CDR3 DNA (partial): TGTGCCAGTATTCCACAGGGAGGTGCTGAA. Amino acid sequence: CASIPQGGAE. The CDR3 in its entirety is CASIPQGGAEAFF.